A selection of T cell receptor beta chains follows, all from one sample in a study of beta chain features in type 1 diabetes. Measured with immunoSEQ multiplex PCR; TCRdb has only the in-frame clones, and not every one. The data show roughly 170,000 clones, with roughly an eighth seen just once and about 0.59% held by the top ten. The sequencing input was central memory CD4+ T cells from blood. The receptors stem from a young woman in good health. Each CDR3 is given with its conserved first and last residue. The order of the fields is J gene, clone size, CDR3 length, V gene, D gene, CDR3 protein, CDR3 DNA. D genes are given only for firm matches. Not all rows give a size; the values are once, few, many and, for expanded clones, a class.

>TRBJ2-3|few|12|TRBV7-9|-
CASSSSTDTQYF
TGTGCCAGCAGCAGCAGCACAGATACGCAGTATTTT
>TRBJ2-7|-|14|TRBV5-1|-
CASSLEAGFYEQYF
TGCGCCAGCAGCTTGGAGGCAGGTTTCTACGAGCAGTACTTC
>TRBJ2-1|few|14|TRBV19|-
CASRGMGLGNEQFF
TGTGCCAGTAGAGGAATGGGGCTGGGCAATGAGCAGTTCTTC
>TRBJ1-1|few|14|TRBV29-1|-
CSGATGISNTEAFF
TGCAGCGGGGCGACGGGGATTTCGAACACTGAAGCTTTCTTT
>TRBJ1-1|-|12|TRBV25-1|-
CASSDWETEAFF
TGTGCCAGCAGTGATTGGGAGACTGAAGCTTTCTTT
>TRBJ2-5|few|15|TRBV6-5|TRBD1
CASSYGTGHGETQYF
TGTGCCAGCAGTTACGGGACAGGGCACGGAGAGACCCAGTACTTC
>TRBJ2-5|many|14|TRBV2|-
CASSENRDQETQYF
TGTGCCAGCAGTGAAAACAGGGACCAAGAGACCCAGTACTTC
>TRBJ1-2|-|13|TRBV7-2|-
CASSSDRTYGYTF
TGTGCCAGCAGCTCCGACAGAACGTATGGCTACACCTTC
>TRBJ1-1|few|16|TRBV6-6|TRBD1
CASSYLDRGRNTEAFF
TGTGCCAGCAGTTACTTGGACAGGGGTCGGAACACTGAAGCTTTCTTT
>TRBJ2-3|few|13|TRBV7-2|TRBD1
CASSFTGADTQYF
TGTGCCAGCAGCTTTACAGGGGCGGATACGCAGTATTTT
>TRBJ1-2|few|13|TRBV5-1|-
CASSLGGNYGYTF
TGCGCCAGCAGCTTGGGAGGGAACTATGGCTACACCTTC
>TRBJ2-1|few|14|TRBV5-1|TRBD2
CASSFTSGSYEQFF
TGCGCCAGCAGCTTTACTAGCGGGAGCTATGAGCAGTTCTTC
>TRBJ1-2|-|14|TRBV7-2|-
CASSYGGGNYGYTF
TGTGCCAGCAGCTACGGGGGTGGAAACTATGGCTACACCTTC
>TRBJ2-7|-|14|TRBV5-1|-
CASSLGSRDYEQYF
TGCGCCAGCAGCTTGGGCTCCAGGGATTACGAGCAGTACTTC
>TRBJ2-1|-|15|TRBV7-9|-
CASSLDILAQNEQFF
TGTGCCAGCAGCTTAGATATCCTAGCGCAGAATGAGCAGTTCTTC
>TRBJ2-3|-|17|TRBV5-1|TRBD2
CASSKGLAGGYTDTQYF
TGCGCCAGCAGCAAGGGACTAGCGGGAGGATACACAGATACGCAGTATTTT
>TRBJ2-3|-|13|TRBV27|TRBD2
CASRLAGADTQYF
TGTGCCAGCAGACTAGCGGGAGCAGATACGCAGTATTTT
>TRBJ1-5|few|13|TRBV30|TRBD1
CAWSLTGGQPQHF
TGTGCCTGGAGTTTGACAGGGGGACAGCCCCAGCATTTT
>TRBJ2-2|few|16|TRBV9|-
CASSPRGQRNTGELFF
TGTGCCAGCAGCCCCCGGGGACAAAGAAACACCGGGGAGCTGTTTTTT
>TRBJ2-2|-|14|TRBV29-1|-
CSVDPAGNTGELFF
TGCAGCGTTGACCCAGCGGGGAACACCGGGGAGCTGTTTTTT
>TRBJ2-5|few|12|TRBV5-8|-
CASGEDPETQYF
TGTGCCAGCGGGGAGGATCCTGAGACCCAGTACTTC
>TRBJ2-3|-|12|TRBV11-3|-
CASSLQSDTQYF
TGTGCCAGCAGCTTACAGTCAGATACGCAGTATTTT
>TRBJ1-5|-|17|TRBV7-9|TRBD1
CASSFIGTGDSNQPQHF
TGTGCCAGCAGCTTTATTGGGACAGGGGATAGCAATCAGCCCCAGCATTTT
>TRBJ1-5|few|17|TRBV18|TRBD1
CASSPRAGQGGNQPQHF
TGTGCCAGCTCACCACGTGCAGGACAGGGGGGCAATCAGCCCCAGCATTTT
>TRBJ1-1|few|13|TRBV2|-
CASRRGLGTEAFF
TGTGCCAGCAGGCGGGGATTGGGCACTGAAGCTTTCTTT
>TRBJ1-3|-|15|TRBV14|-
CASSPRLKGGNTIYF
TGTGCCAGCAGCCCGAGACTAAAGGGAGGAAACACCATATATTTT
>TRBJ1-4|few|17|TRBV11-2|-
CASSRGGSGSTNEKLFF
TGTGCCAGCAGCCGGGGGGGTAGTGGTTCAACTAATGAAAAACTGTTTTTT
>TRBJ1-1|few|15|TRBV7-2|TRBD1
CASSPTAIGQGGAFF
TGTGCCAGCAGCCCTACTGCCATTGGACAGGGGGGAGCTTTCTTT
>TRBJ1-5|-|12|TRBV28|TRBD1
CASATGGQPQHF
TGTGCCAGCGCCACAGGGGGTCAGCCCCAGCATTTT
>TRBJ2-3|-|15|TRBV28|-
CASSSRDKSTDTQYF
TGTGCCAGCAGTTCCCGGGACAAGAGCACAGATACGCAGTATTTT
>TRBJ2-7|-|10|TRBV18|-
CASPRGEQYF
TGTGCCAGCCCCAGGGGCGAGCAGTACTTC
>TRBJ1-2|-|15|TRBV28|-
CASSPPGGANYGYTF
TGTGCCAGCAGTCCACCCGGGGGGGCTAACTATGGCTACACCTTC
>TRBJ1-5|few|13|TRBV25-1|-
CASSGQGFQPQHF
TGTGCCAGCAGTGGGCAGGGGTTTCAGCCCCAGCATTTT
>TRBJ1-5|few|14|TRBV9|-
CASSERGTLQPQHF
TGTGCCAGCAGCGAACGGGGGACTTTACAGCCCCAGCATTTT
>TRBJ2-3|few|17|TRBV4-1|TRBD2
CASSQGPSGRITDTQYF
TGCGCCAGCAGCCAAGGTCCCAGCGGGAGGATCACAGATACGCAGTATTTT
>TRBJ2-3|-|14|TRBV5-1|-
CASSLGQGGDTQYF
TGCGCCAGCAGCTTGGGGCAGGGAGGAGATACGCAGTATTTT
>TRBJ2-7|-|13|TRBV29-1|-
CSVGVVLSGEQYF
TGCAGCGTCGGGGTGGTTCTGTCTGGCGAGCAGTACTTC
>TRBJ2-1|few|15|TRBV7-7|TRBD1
CASSQGTGGHNEQFF
TGTGCTAGCAGCCAAGGGACAGGCGGACACAATGAGCAGTTCTTC
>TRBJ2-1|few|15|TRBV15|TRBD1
CATSRDPGGNNEQFF
TGTGCCACCAGCAGAGATCCAGGGGGAAACAATGAGCAGTTCTTC
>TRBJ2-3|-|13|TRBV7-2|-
CASSLKSGDTQYF
TGTGCCAGCAGCTTAAAATCGGGGGATACGCAGTATTTT
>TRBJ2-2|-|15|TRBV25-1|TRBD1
CASRQGQGLTGELFF
TGTGCCAGCAGACAGGGACAGGGGTTAACCGGGGAGCTGTTTTTT
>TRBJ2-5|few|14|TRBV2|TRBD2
CASTGRTRRETQYF
TGTGCCAGCACCGGTCGGACTAGGAGAGAGACCCAGTACTTC
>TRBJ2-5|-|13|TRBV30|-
CAWTRSRGETQYF
TGTGCCTGGACGAGAAGTCGGGGAGAGACCCAGTACTTC
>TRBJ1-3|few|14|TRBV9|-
CASSERAGGNTIYF
TGTGCCAGCAGCGAGAGGGCGGGAGGAAACACCATATATTTT
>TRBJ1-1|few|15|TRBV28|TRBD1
CASSGHGTAYTEAFF
TGTGCCAGCAGTGGGCACGGGACAGCATACACTGAAGCTTTCTTT
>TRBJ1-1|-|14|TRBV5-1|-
CASSLEGRGTEAFF
TGCGCCAGCAGCTTGGAAGGTCGCGGGACTGAAGCTTTCTTT
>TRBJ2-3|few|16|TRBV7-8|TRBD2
CASSRGLADLGDTQYF
TGTGCCAGCAGCAGAGGACTAGCGGATCTAGGAGATACGCAGTATTTT
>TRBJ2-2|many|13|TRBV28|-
CASGLQSTGELFF
TGTGCCAGCGGACTACAATCCACCGGGGAGCTGTTTTTT
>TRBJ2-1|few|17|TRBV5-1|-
CASSQVGNTRSYNEQFF
TGCGCCAGCAGCCAGGTCGGTAACACTCGCTCCTACAATGAGCAGTTCTTC
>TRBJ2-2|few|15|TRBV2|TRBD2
CASSQLAGNTGELFF
TGTGCCAGCAGCCAACTAGCGGGGAACACCGGGGAGCTGTTTTTT
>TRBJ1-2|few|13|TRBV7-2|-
CASSPDSPGGYTF
TGTGCCAGCAGCCCGGACAGCCCGGGTGGCTACACCTTC
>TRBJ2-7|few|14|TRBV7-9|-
CASRVGAGVYEQYF
TGTGCCAGCAGGGTGGGGGCAGGGGTGTACGAGCAGTACTTC
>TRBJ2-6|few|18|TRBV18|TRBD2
CASSPPGGRTSGANVLTF
TGTGCCAGCTCACCGCCTGGCGGGAGGACCTCTGGGGCCAACGTCCTGACTTTC
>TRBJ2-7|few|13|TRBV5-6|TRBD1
CASSMNRGHEQYF
TGTGCCAGCAGCATGAACAGGGGCCACGAGCAGTACTTC
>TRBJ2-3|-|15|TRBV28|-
CASSLPTGSTDTQYF
TGTGCCAGCAGTCTACCCACGGGGAGCACAGATACGCAGTATTTT
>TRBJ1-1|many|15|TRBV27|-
CASSLGVAVAAEAFF
TGTGCCAGCAGTTTAGGAGTGGCAGTCGCAGCCGAAGCTTTCTTT
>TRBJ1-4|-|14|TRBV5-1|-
CASSLSRGNEKLFF
TGCGCCAGCAGCTTATCCAGGGGTAATGAAAAACTGTTTTTT